This entry is about one T cell receptor (beta chain). The entry originates in a study of control samples from healthy donors and cancer patients. Germline-derived CDR1 and CDR2 are MNHEY and SVGAGI. The CDR3 loop spans 14 amino acids. Trimming pared 4 bases from V and 2 bases from J, leaving 10 bases between. Libraries were prepared by immunoSEQ multiplex PCR; TCRdb keeps only in-frame clonotypes and omits some of them. The sample records 75,000 to 95,000 clones, more than 70% being singletons. The receptor was derived from a woman in her forties or fifties in good health. The J gene is TRBJ2-3, the V gene TRBV6-5; D may match TRBD1 or TRBD2 (5 bases each). The sample taken for sequencing was blood. CDR3 nucleotides: TGTGCCAGCAGTTGGGGGATTACCACAGATACGCAGTATTTT. As protein: CASSWGITTDTQYF.